This TCR beta chain came from a study of T cells in Graves' hyperthyroidism and ophthalmopathy. Losses at the gene ends were 6 bases for V and 6 bases for J; bases not matched to a gene: 5. CDR3 size: 15 residues. RNA transcripts served as the template for amplifying TCR beta CDR3 regions. The HTBI primer set was used in a first-round RT-PCR of the TCR CDR3. TCRdb recomputed calls from the multiplex PCR reads with MiXCR, one row per CDR3 protein. This repertoire shows roughly 580,000 distinct CDR3 sequences, roughly 13% found once; its top ten account for roughly 5.7%. Diagnoses were made from clinical symptoms, serum measures (thyroxine and TRAb), thyroid ultrasound and orbital computed tomography. This blood was taken when hyperthyroidism was first diagnosed, before any ophthalmopathy symptoms existed. Study outcomes and limitations: Most thyroid clonotypes expanded above 0.001 appeared in blood too.

This clonotype was seen many times. Its matching antigen is unknown. This clonotype was sampled from a woman in her thirties with Graves' hyperthyroidism that later progressed to Graves' ophthalmopathy. Sequencing was performed on blood. This rearrangement joins TRBV12-3 or TRBV12-4 to TRBJ2-3, with 14 positions matching TRBD2. The chain's CDR3 is CASRSGTSGSDTQYF. In nucleotides, the CDR3 is TGTGCCAGCAGATCGGGGACTAGCGGGAGTGATACGCAGTATTTT.